The rows below give T cell receptor beta chains drawn from one sample of a study of blood T cell repertoires in COVID-19. Assay used: immunoSEQ multiplex PCR; TCRdb lists only in-frame clones, some missing. The table lists fewer than 500,000 clones, around 84% of them singletons, with 1.1% in the top ten. The sequencing sample was made of peripheral blood. The source of these receptors is a human donor with acute or convalescent COVID-19. The donor label of this sample is uncertain. Both conserved end residues are part of each CDR3.

CASSRDSPNTGELFF,TRBV6-4,TRBJ2-2,15
CATSQTGGSTNEKLFF,TRBV10-3,TRBJ1-4,16
CASSRQPAYEQYF,TRBV14,TRBJ2-7,13
CASSPAPGWGDTQYF,TRBV4-1,TRBJ2-3,15
CASSVGGETQYF,TRBV9,TRBJ2-5,12
CASSTGLAANTGELFF,TRBV19,TRBJ2-2,16
CASSLTGTMRSRSYNEQFF,TRBV19,TRBJ2-1,19
CASSLVGRDYGYTF,TRBV5-1,TRBJ1-2,14
CAARTGKRGPNQPQHF,TRBV23-1,TRBJ1-5,16
CASSLLGGSEFF,TRBV7-2,TRBJ2-1,12
CASSYSGGVGEKLFF,TRBV6-5,TRBJ1-4,15
CASSSASAEQYF,TRBV5-6,TRBJ2-7,12
CARGQGAQNEQFF,TRBV2,TRBJ2-1,13
CASSSGQRSQETQYF,TRBV5-1,TRBJ2-5,15
CAWSVRDSNYGYTF,TRBV30,TRBJ1-2,14
CASSLGTSGKNTQYF,TRBV7-9,TRBJ2-3,15
CASSLLGGAETQYF,TRBV5-6,TRBJ2-5,14
CASSFSGRTYNEQFF,TRBV5-4,TRBJ2-1,15
CASSWDRGRGGGYTF,TRBV5-4,TRBJ1-2,15
CAWTKGLPPYEQYF,TRBV30,TRBJ2-7,14
CASTVSSYNEQFF,TRBV2,TRBJ2-1,13
CASSFRQGAGNTIYF,TRBV7-6,TRBJ1-3,15
CASSSRGDASKTQYF,TRBV5-1,TRBJ2-5,15
CASGLDSGPTEAFF,TRBV12-5,TRBJ1-1,14
CASKTGTSEGPLHF,TRBV6-5,TRBJ1-6,14
CASSRLAGGVNTQYF,TRBV3-1/TRBV3-2,TRBJ2-3,15
CASSEGGLIYGYTF,TRBV25-1,TRBJ1-2,14
CASSLVATGPYEQYF,TRBV11-2,TRBJ2-7,15